One sample yielded the 29 T cell receptor beta chains listed below, sequenced in a study of human T cells and chemical hapten exposure. TCRdb analysed the RACE reads with MiXCR anew, one entry per CDR3 protein. Of 120,000 or so distinct CDR3 sequences listed, approximately 12% are singletons. As to time point: pre-sensitization, week 0. Indicated treatment: therapeutic diphenylcyclopropenone sensitization with weekly scalp DPC. The sequencing here drew on whole blood, taken in connection with sensitization to the hapten diphenylcyclopropenone (DPC). Receptor source: a woman between 18 and 30 years old with alopecia areata. Some clones in this sample may be carry-over from other donors' samples.

V is TRBV10-1 and J is TRBJ2-7; tentative D call: TRBD2 (6 bases). CDR1 and CDR2 from the germline V gene are WNHNN and SYGVQD (reference sequence). The CDR3 length is 15 residues. The V end was cut by 4 bases, the J end by 6 bases, with 19 bases between. Written as DNA, the CDR3 is TGCGCCAGCAGTGTTCGGCGGGAATTGGGGCTCGAGCAGTACTTC. It translates to CASSVRRELGLEQYF.

This clonotype occurred many times. The gene calls are TRBV7-7 and TRBJ1-1; D may be TRBD1 (6 bases). Trimming took 3 bases from V and 11 from J, leaving 16 bases between them. The CDR3 loop spans 13 amino acids. Germline CDR1 SSHAT, CDR2 FNYEAQ (reference sequence). CDR3 region: CASSFGGGLRAFF. The CDR3 nucleotides are TGTGCCAGCAGCTTCGGTGGGGGCCTTAGGGCTTTCTTT.

The J gene is TRBJ1-6, the V gene TRBV10-3; TRBD1 matches 12 bases. The CDR3 is 15 residues long. Trimming took 7 bases from V and 9 from J; bases not matched to a gene: 7. Germline values: CDR1 ENHRY, CDR2 SYGVKD. Here the CDR3 DNA reads TGTGCCATCAAGCCGGGACAGGGGGCGGCTTCACCCCTCCACTTT. Amino acid sequence: CAIKPGQGAASPLHF.

The sample holds a few counts of this clonotype. The genes are TRBV7-6 and TRBJ2-1; 10 nucleotides agree with TRBD1. CDR1 is SGHVS, CDR2 FNYEAQ, per germline. Trimming at V came to 5 bases and at J to 4 bases, leaving 5 bases not matched to a gene. CDR3 size: 15 residues. The CDR3 loop is CASSRTGGQYNEQFF. The CDR3 nucleotides read TGTGCCAGCAGCAGGACAGGGGGGCAATACAATGAGCAGTTCTTC.

Only a few counts were recorded for this clonotype. V and J are TRBV6-6 and TRBJ1-1; no reliable D call. V was shortened by 2 bases and J by 1 base, with 8 bases between the two germline ends. The CDR3 length is 14 residues. The germline gives CDR1 MNHNY, CDR2 SVGAGI (reference sequence). Here the CDR3 reads CASSYPAENTEAFF. In DNA, the CDR3 is TGTGCCAGCAGTTACCCGGCAGAGAACACTGAAGCTTTCTTT.

This clonotype came up a few times. CDR3 protein: CASSYSAPGAQRYGYTF. CDR3 nucleotides: TGTGCCAGCAGTTACTCTGCCCCCGGCGCCCAACGCTATGGCTACACCTTC. The V gene is TRBV6-6, the J gene TRBJ1-2; no definite D call. Germline assignment: CDR1 MNHNY and CDR2 SVGAGI (reference sequence). Between the trimmed V and J ends, which lost 0 bases and 4 bases, there was a span of 18 bases. The CDR3 runs 17 residues.

This clonotype has more than one count but fewer than ten. The CDR3 nucleotides read TGCAGTGCTAGCCCGTCCCCGGACACTGAAGCTTTCTTT. Translation gives CSASPSPDTEAFF. The chain is built from TRBV20-1 and TRBJ1-1; D gene unclear. V dropped 3 bases and J dropped 3 bases, with 11 bases sitting between them. This CDR3 is built from 13 residues. Germline-derived CDR1 and CDR2 are DFQATT and SNEGSKA (reference sequence).

This rearrangement joins TRBV11-2 to TRBJ1-1; no reliable D call. This CDR3 spans 13 amino acids. The germline V gene has CDR1 SGHAT and CDR2 FQNNGV. V shed 0 bases and J shed 7 bases, with 9 bases lying between them. In nucleotides, the CDR3 is TGTGCCAGCAGCTTAGAGTGGGCTGGTGAAGCTTTCTTT. As protein: CASSLEWAGEAFF. Complete variable domain (other parts from reference TRBV11-2 and TRBJ1-1): EAGVAQSPRYKIIEKRQSVAFWCNPISGHATLYWYQQILGQGPKLLIQFQNNGVVDDSQLPKDRFSAERLKGVDSTLKIQPAKLEDSAVYLCASSLEWAGEAFFGQGTRLTVV.

This clonotype was observed a handful of times. Written as DNA, the CDR3 is TGTGCCAGCTCACCGGGAGGGGAACCCCACGAAGCTTTCTTT. As protein: CASSPGGEPHEAFF. The gene calls are TRBV18 and TRBJ1-1; possible D gene TRBD1, 5 bases. V lost 3 bases, J lost 8 bases, and 16 bases lay in between. Germline loops: CDR1 KGHSH, CDR2 LQKENI. This CDR3 comprises 14 residues.

CDR3 sequence (DNA): TGTGCCAGCAGCTTCGCGGGGGAGACTAATGAAAAACTGTTTTTT. Its translation: CASSFAGETNEKLFF. The chain employs TRBV7-9 and TRBJ1-4, with D perhaps TRBD1 (5 bases). CDR3 length equals 15 residues. Germline V CDR1 and CDR2: SEHNR, FQNEAQ (reference sequence). V was cut by 3 bases and J by 2 bases, with 10 bases left in between.

This clonotype was counted between two and nine times. The chain is built from TRBV19 and TRBJ1-2; D is uncertain. There are 14 residues in the CDR3. Trimming cost V 6 bases and J 8 bases, with 19 bases left between them. Germline assignment: CDR1 LNHDA and CDR2 SQIVND (reference sequence). In DNA, the CDR3 is TGTGCCAGTAGCCTTACCCCCAAAGGTTGGGGCTACACCTTC. Protein sequence: CASSLTPKGWGYTF.

This clonotype showed up many times. This chain uses TRBV4-3 with TRBJ2-7; weak D call: TRBD1 (6 bases). Germline loops: CDR1 LGHNA, CDR2 YSLEER. The CDR3 runs to 15 residues. The germline V and J ends were trimmed by 2 bases and 2 bases, with 13 bases remaining between them. The CDR3, as DNA: TGCGCCAGCAGCCAATATACCGGACAGACCTACGAGCAGTACTTC. Its protein is CASSQYTGQTYEQYF.

This clonotype was observed at least ten times. This chain joins TRBV9 and TRBJ2-3; no definite D call. Germline CDR1 SGDLS, CDR2 YYNGEE. The CDR3 consists of 15 residues. V gave up 4 bases and J gave up 0 bases, with 12 bases separating them. CDR3 in amino acids: CASSLLGFSTDTQYF. The CDR3 DNA reads as TGTGCCAGCAGCTTGCTGGGATTTAGCACAGATACGCAGTATTTT.

This rearrangement joins TRBV3-1 to TRBJ2-2, with D tentatively TRBD1 (6 bases). This CDR3 is built from 15 residues. CDR1 and CDR2 (germline): LGHDT, YNNKEL (reference sequence). V was trimmed by 1 base and J by 7 bases, leaving 13 bases between them. This chain's CDR3 is CASSQARQAIGELFF. CDR3 nucleotides: TGTGCCAGCAGCCAAGCAAGACAGGCCATCGGGGAGCTGTTTTTT.

This clonotype was counted many times. The V gene is TRBV5-4, the J gene TRBJ1-2; 8 bases line up with TRBD1. V trimming: 4 bases; J trimming: 4 bases; junction bases outside the gene matches: 0. This CDR3 has 12 amino acids. CDR1 and CDR2 from the germline V gene are SGHNT and YYREEE (reference sequence). CDR3 bases: TGTGCCAGCAGCGGACAGGGCTATGGCTACACCTTC. It translates to CASSGQGYGYTF.

The chain is built from TRBV27 and TRBJ2-7, with 8 bases lining up with TRBD1. CDR3 length equals 14 residues. The germline gives CDR1 MNHEY, CDR2 SMNVEV (reference sequence). J lost 3 bases, V lost 6 bases, and 7 bases had no gene match. CDR3 residues: CASSYLGQGYEQYF. The CDR3 nucleotides are TGTGCCAGCAGCTATCTAGGACAGGGCTACGAGCAGTACTTC.

This clonotype has a handful of counts. This chain links TRBV24-1 with TRBJ2-1, with D perhaps TRBD1 (6 bases). Germline-derived CDR1 and CDR2 are KGHDR and SFDVKD. The V and J ends lost 5 bases and 3 bases respectively, with 13 bases between them. This CDR3 comprises 15 residues. The CDR3 loop is CATSVVGGDYNEQFF. In nucleotides, the CDR3 is TGTGCCACCAGTGTTGTAGGGGGTGACTACAATGAGCAGTTCTTC.

This clonotype was seen more than once but under ten times. The chain uses TRBV10-3 and TRBJ1-6, with D unresolved. The ends were cut back, 2 bases at V and 14 bases at J, with 10 bases in the middle. This CDR3 is built from 12 residues. Germline-derived CDR1 and CDR2 are ENHRY and SYGVKD. CDR3 in amino acids: CAISEATVALHF. The CDR3 bases are TGTGCCATCAGTGAGGCAACCGTGGCCCTCCACTTT.

At least ten counts were recorded for this clonotype. The chain is built from TRBV6-2 or TRBV6-3 and TRBJ1-1; D is perhaps TRBD1 (6 bases). Germline-derived CDR1 and CDR2 are MNHEY and SVGEGT. The V end was cut by 2 bases, the J end by 1 base, with 8 bases between. The CDR3 has 14 amino acids. This CDR3 is CASSYGGQNTEAFF. CDR3 nucleotide sequence: TGTGCCAGCAGTTACGGGGGACAGAACACTGAAGCTTTCTTT.

This clonotype was detected a few times. The chain uses TRBV7-2 and TRBJ1-2; a weak D match, TRBD1 (5 bases). CDR3 length equals 14 residues. Deletions cut 0 bases from V and 3 bases from J, with 8 bases between. Per germline, CDR1 SGHTA and CDR2 FQGNSA. The CDR3 spells CASSLAQGDYGYTF. The CDR3, as DNA: TGTGCCAGCAGCTTAGCCCAGGGAGACTATGGCTACACCTTC.

The chain uses TRBV29-1 and TRBJ2-2; D unresolved. Germline V lookup: CDR1 SQVTM, CDR2 ANQGSEA. CDR3 size: 13 residues. V was shortened by 2 bases and J by 5 bases, with 9 bases between the two germline ends. CDR3 in amino acids: CSVETLRTGELFF. CDR3 sequence (DNA): TGCAGCGTTGAAACTCTCCGGACCGGGGAGCTGTTTTTT.

This clonotype has a handful of counts. The chain employs TRBV7-8 and TRBJ2-2; 10 bases align to TRBD1. The CDR3 sequence is 16 residues long. Unmatched junction bases numbered 8, after V lost 3 bases and J lost 7 bases. The germline gives CDR1 SGHVS, CDR2 FQNEAQ. CDR3 coding DNA: TGTGCCAGCAGCTTTTTGGGACAGGGGTTCTTCGGGGAGCTGTTTTTT. Its protein is CASSFLGQGFFGELFF.

This clonotype was seen ten or more times. The chain is built from TRBV11-3 and TRBJ2-1; perhaps TRBD2 as D (7 bases). The CDR3 loop spans 16 amino acids. Germline V CDR1 and CDR2: SGHNT, YENEEA. Trimming cost V 1 base and J 4 bases, with 14 bases left between them. The CDR3 loop reads CASSLGLGGLYNEQFF. CDR3 coding DNA: TGTGCCAGCAGCTTAGGGCTCGGGGGGCTGTACAATGAGCAGTTCTTC.

The J gene is TRBJ2-1, the V gene TRBV7-9; 7 bases line up with TRBD1. The CDR3 is made up of 15 amino acids. Germline CDR1 and CDR2: SEHNR and FQNEAQ (reference sequence). The junction had 5 bases not matched to a gene; V was cut back by 4 bases and J by 2 bases. CDR3 bases: TGTGCCAGCAGCTGGCCGGGACAGCCCTACAATGAGCAGTTCTTC. It codes for CASSWPGQPYNEQFF.

This clonotype was counted many times. The J gene is TRBJ1-5, the V gene TRBV7-9, with 8 bases aligning to TRBD1. Germline V gives CDR1 SEHNR, CDR2 FQNEAQ (reference sequence). With V trimmed by 1 base and J by 7 bases, 9 bases remained unmatched. This CDR3 has 16 residues. Written as DNA, the CDR3 is TGTGCCAGCAGCTTAGGGGACAGGAGGGGAGGGCAGCCCCAGCATTTT. It yields the protein CASSLGDRRGGQPQHF.

This clonotype was seen a handful of times. The chain combines TRBV6-2 or TRBV6-3 with TRBJ2-7; the D call may be TRBD1 or TRBD2 (5 bases each). This CDR3 is built from 15 residues. Trimming stripped 5 bases from V and 3 bases from J, with 17 bases between. Germline assignment: CDR1 MNHEY and CDR2 SVGEGT. Here the CDR3 reads CASSDPPGRSYEQYF. In nucleotides, the CDR3 is TGTGCCAGCAGTGACCCACCGGGACGGAGCTACGAGCAGTACTTC.

A few counts support this clonotype. The V and J genes are TRBV29-1 and TRBJ2-1, with a weak D call TRBD1 (6 bases). V lost 6 bases and J lost 8, with 23 bases in between. The CDR3 totals 15 residues. In germline, CDR1 is SQVTM, CDR2 ANQGSEA. The CDR3 region is CSVAGRRQARDEQFF. CDR3 DNA sequence: TGCAGCGTGGCAGGACGAAGACAGGCACGGGATGAGCAGTTCTTC.

The chain joins TRBV7-7 to TRBJ2-3; 11 positions agree with TRBD2. Germline-derived CDR1 and CDR2 are SSHAT and FNYEAQ (reference sequence). The CDR3 has 14 residues. The J segment lost 4 bases and the V segment lost 5 bases, leaving 2 bases of the junction unmatched. The CDR3 spells CASSNSGGADTQYF. CDR3 coding DNA: TGTGCCAGCAGCAATAGCGGGGGGGCAGATACGCAGTATTTT.

The V and J genes are TRBV3-1 and TRBJ1-2; 8 bases are shared with TRBD1. After removal of 3 bases from V and 5 bases from J, the junction contained 2 bases not matched to a gene. Germline CDR1 LGHDT, CDR2 YNNKEL (reference sequence). The CDR3 consists of 13 residues. DNA of the CDR3: TGTGCCAGCAGCCACGACAGGGGTTATGGCTACACCTTC. This encodes CASSHDRGYGYTF.